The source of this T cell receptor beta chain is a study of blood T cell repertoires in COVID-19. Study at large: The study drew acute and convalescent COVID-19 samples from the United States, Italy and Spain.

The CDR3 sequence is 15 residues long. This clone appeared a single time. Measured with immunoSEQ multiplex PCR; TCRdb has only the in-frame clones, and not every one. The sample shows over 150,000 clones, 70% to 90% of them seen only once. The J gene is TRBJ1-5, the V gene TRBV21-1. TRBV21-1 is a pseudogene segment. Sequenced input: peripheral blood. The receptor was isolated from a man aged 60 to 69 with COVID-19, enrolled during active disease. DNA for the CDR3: TGTGCCAGCAGCAAAGCGGGAGGGGGGATTCAGCCCCAGCATTTT. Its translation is CASSKAGGGIQPQHF.